This entry describes one T cell receptor beta chain. Its antigen is not known. At one end, the junction sequence differs from germline, possibly due to a read error. The CDR3 contains 15 residues. Looked up from germline, CDR1 is SGHAT and CDR2 is FQNNGV. No cell sorting was done before RNA was extracted from the tissue. Newly diagnosed lung cancer patients had thoracic surgery in China, August–November 2014, without prior chemotherapy. This record comes from a study of tumor and adjacent non-tumor tissue in lung cancer. Study-wide findings and caveats: Top 100 clones took a larger repertoire share in normal lung.

The library came from three nested PCR rounds adapted from ARM-PCR protocols. One entry per CDR3 protein, called by TCRdb with MiXCR from the multiplex PCR reads. Of around 200,000 distinct CDR3 sequences in the sample, over 55% are singletons; the top ten hold 25%. This chain connects TRBV11-2 to TRBJ2-5, with D perhaps TRBD1 (6 bases). The TCR originated in a man in his sixties with non-small cell lung cancer. Material for sequencing was lung tumor tissue. The chain's CDR3 is CGSSLEQTGRETQYF. As DNA, the CDR3 is TGTGGCAGCAGCTTAGAACAGACAGGACGGGAGACCCAGTACTTC.